This paragraph reports one T cell receptor (beta chain). The read gets to within 3 residues of the CDR3 end, and the germline J gene fills in the rest. This specimen belongs to a study of T cells in women clearing cervical HPV infection. The data were produced by immunoSEQ multiplex PCR, yet TCRdb's version contains in-frame clones alone and is incomplete. Its clone listing holds around 20,000 clones. Germline V gene data show CDR1 as DFQATT and CDR2 as SNEGSKA (reference sequence). The CDR3 loop spans 15 amino acids. J gave up 8 bases and V 3 bases, and 11 bases lay outside the gene matches. The TCR was taken from a woman aged 18-69 years with a cervical HPV16 infection that either progressed to CIN3+ or cleared (not recorded which). The rearrangement uses TRBV20-1 and TRBJ1-4; 8 bases agree with TRBD1. Material: blood buffy coat. The CDR3 protein is CSARDRQGLGEKLFF. Incomplete CDR3 DNA: TGCAGTGCTAGGGACCGACAGGGGTTAGGGGAAAAA.